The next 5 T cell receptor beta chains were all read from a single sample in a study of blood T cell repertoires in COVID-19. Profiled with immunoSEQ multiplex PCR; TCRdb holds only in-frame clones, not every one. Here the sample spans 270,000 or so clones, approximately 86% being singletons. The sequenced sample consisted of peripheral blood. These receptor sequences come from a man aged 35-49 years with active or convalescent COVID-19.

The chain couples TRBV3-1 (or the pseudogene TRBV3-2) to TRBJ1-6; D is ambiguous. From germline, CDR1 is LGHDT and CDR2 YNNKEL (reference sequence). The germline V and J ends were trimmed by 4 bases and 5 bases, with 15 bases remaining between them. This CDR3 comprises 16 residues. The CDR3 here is CASSRQRGLNNSPLHF. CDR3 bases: TGTGCCAGCAGCCGTCAAAGAGGCCTTAATAATTCACCCCTCCACTTT.

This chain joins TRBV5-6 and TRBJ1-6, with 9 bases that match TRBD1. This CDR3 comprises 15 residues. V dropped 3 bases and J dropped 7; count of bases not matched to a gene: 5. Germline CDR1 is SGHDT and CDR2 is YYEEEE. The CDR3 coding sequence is TGTGCCAGCAGCTGGGGGACAGGGAACAATTCACCCCTCCACTTT. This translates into CASSWGTGNNSPLHF.

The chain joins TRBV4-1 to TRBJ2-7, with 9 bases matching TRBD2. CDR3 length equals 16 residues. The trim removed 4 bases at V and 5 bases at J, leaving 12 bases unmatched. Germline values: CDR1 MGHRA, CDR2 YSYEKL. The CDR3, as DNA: TGCGCCAGCAGCCCATCCTTGGGGACTAGCAACAACGAGCAGTACTTC. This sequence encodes CASSPSLGTSNNEQYF.

The CDR3: CSVTRHDYGYTF. DNA for the CDR3: TGCAGCGTTACCAGGCATGACTATGGCTACACCTTC. V is TRBV29-1 and J is TRBJ1-2, with unresolved D. CDR1 is SQVTM, CDR2 ANQGSEA, per germline. The V end lost 5 bases, the J end lost 3 bases, and 10 bases lay between the germline ends. The CDR3 covers 12 residues.

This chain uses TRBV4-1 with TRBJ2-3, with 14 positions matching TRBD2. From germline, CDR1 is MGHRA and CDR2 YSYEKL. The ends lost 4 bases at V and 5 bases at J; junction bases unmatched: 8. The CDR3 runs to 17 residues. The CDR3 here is CASSPQPGLAGEDTQYF. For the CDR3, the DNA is TGCGCCAGCAGCCCGCAGCCGGGACTAGCGGGGGAAGATACGCAGTATTTT.